The following is a T cell receptor (beta chain) sequence with its context. The data were taken from a study of cytotoxic CD8 clonotypes in ibrutinib-treated CLL. Whole-study context: IGHV unmutated 17 to 18; relapsed/refractory about 10; treatment-naive some 14.

The ends were cut back, 0 bases at V and 2 bases at J, with 11 bases in the middle. This CDR3 region has 15 residues. Germline values: CDR1 LNHDA, CDR2 SQIVND (reference sequence). Here immunoSEQ multiplex PCR was the method, and the copy in TCRdb shows in-frame clones only, minus some. The table records about 250,000 clones, roughly 74% of them present only once. The material sequenced was PBMCs, taken after 24 months of ibrutinib treatment. This chain uses TRBV19 with TRBJ2-7, with D uncertain. The clonotype originates from a human donor with chronic lymphocytic leukemia. The CDR3 nucleotides are TGTGCCAGTAGTATAGAACCAAATGAGGCCTACGAGCAGTACTTC. It yields the protein CASSIEPNEAYEQYF.